This entry lists 5 T cell receptor beta chains sequenced from one sample in a study of cytomegalovirus exposure and HLA in healthy donors. 60 Vbeta and 13 Jbeta primers were used in PCR. The method was immunoSEQ multiplex PCR; TCRdb's version includes in-frame clones alone and lacks a portion of them. Found here are approximately 190,000 clones, about 80% of them singletons; the top ten hold around 14%. Source material: PBMCs. All receptors come from a woman under 40 in good health and CMV-seropositive.

The chain has TRBV7-6 and TRBJ2-2, with 7 bases lining up with TRBD1. CDR1 and CDR2 from the germline V gene are SGHVS and FNYEAQ. V trimming: 7 bases; J trimming: 0 bases; junction bases outside the gene matches: 5. This CDR3 comprises 15 residues. The CDR3 protein is CASIQDRANTGELFF. Written as DNA, the CDR3 is TGTGCCAGCATCCAAGACAGGGCGAACACCGGGGAGCTGTTTTTT.

The chain couples TRBV28 to TRBJ2-3; 7 bases agree with TRBD2. Germline assignment: CDR1 MDHEN and CDR2 SYDVKM. The length of the CDR3 is 16 residues. Trimming cost V 2 bases and J 4 bases; bases outside gene matches: 9. The CDR3 reads CASSLGGAGEADTQYF. In DNA, the CDR3 is TGTGCCAGCAGTTTAGGAGGGGCGGGAGAAGCAGATACGCAGTATTTT.

The chain carries TRBV6-5 and TRBJ2-5; D possibly corresponds to TRBD1 (6 bases). The germline V and J ends were trimmed by 6 bases and 5 bases, with 13 bases remaining between them. In germline, CDR1 is MNHEY, CDR2 SVGAGI. CDR3 length: 13 amino acids. The DNA of the CDR3 is TGTGCCAGCAGCTCCCCAGGGGCGGAGACCCAGTACTTC. Its translation: CASSSPGAETQYF.

V gene TRBV7-8 combines with J gene TRBJ1-3; D ambiguous. Looked up from germline, CDR1 is SGHVS and CDR2 is FQNEAQ. The CDR3 loop spans 14 amino acids. V was shortened by 3 bases and J by 0 bases, with 6 bases between the two germline ends. The CDR3 loop is CASSFSGSGNTIYF. Here the CDR3 DNA reads TGTGCCAGCAGCTTCTCCGGCTCTGGAAACACCATATATTTT.

The chain has TRBV27 and TRBJ2-1, with TRBD1 matching 9 bases. The CDR3 consists of 15 residues. CDR1 and CDR2 (germline): MNHEY, SMNVEV (reference sequence). V shed 6 bases, J shed 8 bases, and the junction held 11 bases outside the gene matches. The CDR3 nucleotides are TGTGCCAGCAGCCCCTGGGACAGGGCGAGGGATGAGCAGTTCTTC. It encodes CASSPWDRARDEQFF.